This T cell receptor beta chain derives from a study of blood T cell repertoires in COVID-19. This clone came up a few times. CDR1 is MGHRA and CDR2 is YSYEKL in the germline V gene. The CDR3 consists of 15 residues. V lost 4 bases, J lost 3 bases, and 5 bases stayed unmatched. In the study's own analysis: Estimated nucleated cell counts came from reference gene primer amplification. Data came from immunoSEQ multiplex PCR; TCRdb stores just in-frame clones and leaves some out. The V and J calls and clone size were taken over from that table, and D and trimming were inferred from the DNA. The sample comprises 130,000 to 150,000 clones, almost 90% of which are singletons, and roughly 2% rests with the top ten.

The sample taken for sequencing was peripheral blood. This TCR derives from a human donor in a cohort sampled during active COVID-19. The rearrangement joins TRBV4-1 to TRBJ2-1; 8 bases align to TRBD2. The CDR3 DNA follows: TGCGCCAGCAGCCTCGGGGGGGCCTACTACAATGAGCAGTTCTTC. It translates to CASSLGGAYYNEQFF.